A single sample is the source of the 8 T cell receptor beta chains below, sequenced in a study of graft-versus-host responses after intestinal transplantation. Measured with immunoSEQ multiplex PCR; TCRdb has only the in-frame clones, and not every one. The table records over 9,000 clones, roughly 27% of them present only once. The specimen comprised alloreactive CD4+ T cells from a mixed lymphocyte reaction culture, sampled before intestinal transplant. The subset was: CFSE-low proliferating T cells sorted from roughly 6-day pre-transplant mixed lymphocyte reaction (GvH or HvG direction). These receptors came from a human patient who received an intestinal transplant.

The chain links TRBV6-1 to TRBJ1-1, with D possibly TRBD1 on 6 matching bases. Germline CDR1 is MNHNS and CDR2 is SASEGT. This CDR3 is 13 amino acids long. Trimming pared 5 bases from V and 5 bases from J, leaving 12 bases between. Here the CDR3 DNA reads TGTGCCAGCAGTCCCGGACAGCTAACTGAAGCTTTCTTT. This translates into CASSPGQLTEAFF.

V is TRBV5-1 and J is TRBJ1-2, with TRBD1 matching 7 bases. The V gene's germline CDR1 is SGHRS and CDR2 YFSETQ. CDR3 length: 14 amino acids. V shed 4 bases and J 7 bases; nucleotides not matched to a gene: 10. CDR3 region: CASSPGTEDIGYTF. CDR3 coding DNA: TGCGCCAGCAGCCCCGGGACAGAGGACATTGGCTACACCTTC.

The genes are TRBV28 and TRBJ2-1; no definite D call. The CDR3 is 11 residues long. CDR1 is MDHEN, CDR2 SYDVKM, per germline. Trimming removed 6 bases at V and 9 bases at J, with 9 bases between. The CDR3 protein is CASSQNSEQFF. The CDR3 nucleotides are TGTGCCAGCAGCCAAAACTCTGAGCAGTTCTTC.

This chain uses TRBV13 with TRBJ2-1; a possible D gene is TRBD2 (5 bases). The CDR3 length is 12 residues. V lost 7 bases and J lost 7, with 11 bases in between. Germline V lookup: CDR1 PRHDT, CDR2 FYEKMQ (reference sequence). The DNA for the CDR3 is TGTGCCAGCATGTCGAGGGAGAATGAGCAGTTCTTC. Its protein is CASMSRENEQFF.

This CDR3 reads CAISETLPGQRYNEQFF. The DNA for the CDR3 is TGTGCCATCAGTGAGACCCTACCGGGACAGCGATACAATGAGCAGTTCTTC. V usage is TRBV10-3 and J usage is TRBJ2-1; 7 nucleotides line up with TRBD1. The CDR3 is 17 amino acids. V lost 2 bases to trimming and J lost 4 bases; unmatched junction nucleotides: 11. Germline V CDR1 and CDR2: ENHRY, SYGVKD.

The rearrangement uses TRBV4-1 and TRBJ2-1; 7 bases fit TRBD2. This CDR3 comprises 16 residues. Per germline, CDR1 MGHRA and CDR2 YSYEKL. V was clipped by 1 base and J by 2 bases; unmatched bases: 5. CDR3 coding DNA: TGCGCCAGCAGCCAAGGGGGAGGGCCCCCCTACAATGAGCAGTTCTTC. Encoded protein: CASSQGGGPPYNEQFF.

V gene TRBV6-8 combines with J gene TRBJ1-2; 10 nucleotides agree with TRBD1. From germline, CDR1 is MNHGY and CDR2 SAAAGT. This CDR3 comprises 13 residues. Losses at the gene ends were 2 bases for V and 7 bases for J; bases not matched to a gene: 1. CDR3 sequence (DNA): TGTGCCAGCAGTTACGGGACAGGGGTTGGCTACACCTTC. Translated: CASSYGTGVGYTF.

In its sample, this clone was seen a few times. The V gene is TRBV4-1, the J gene TRBJ2-1; 11 bases fit TRBD2. This CDR3 comprises 15 residues. Germline V gene data show CDR1 as MGHRA and CDR2 as YSYEKL. Trimming took 1 base from V and 7 from J; bases not matched to a gene: 3. The chain's CDR3 is CASSQVTSGNNEQFF. The CDR3 nucleotides read TGCGCCAGCAGCCAAGTGACTAGCGGGAATAATGAGCAGTTCTTC.